The 20 T cell receptor beta chains below come from one sample, sequenced in a study of Tregs in tolerant kidney transplant recipients. Mixed chimerism was transient after nonmyeloablative marrow transplants from related graft donors. TCRdb keeps only in-frame clones here, not all; method: immunoSEQ multiplex PCR. Its table records under 30,000 clones. Sequenced here: CD4+ T cells from blood (PBMCs), sampled 6 months after the transplant. The receptors shown here come from a human patient who received a combined kidney and bone marrow transplant. The graft donor may have given rise to some T cells.

As regards this clone: Read sequence stops 3 residues before the CDR3 end, and the germline J gene provides the missing end. The chain carries TRBV7-9 and TRBJ2-5, with D tentatively TRBD2 (6 bases). The germline V gene has CDR1 SEHNR and CDR2 FQNEAQ (reference sequence). This CDR3 contains 14 residues. V was shortened by 5 bases and J by 2 bases, with 12 bases between the two germline ends. CDR3 sequence reads: CASSAGGKQETQYF. The CDR3 bases that were read are TGTGCCAGCAGCGCCGGGGGAAAACAAGAGACC.

With respect to this clone: The CDR3 extends 3 residues past the end of the read, so its final part is completed from the germline J gene. The chain has TRBV5-1 and TRBJ2-5; TRBD2 is a possible D gene (5 bases). CDR1 and CDR2 from the germline V gene are SGHRS and YFSETQ. V was trimmed by 4 bases and J by 2 bases, leaving 18 bases between them. This CDR3 region has 16 residues. CDR3 amino acids: CASSAEEVIPQETQYF. The sequenced CDR3 bases are TGCGCCAGCAGCGCGGAGGAGGTAATACCACAAGAGACC.

A remark on this clone: The sequenced fragment ends 3 residues before the CDR3 boundary, so the rest is inferred from the germline J gene. The chain has TRBV6-2 or TRBV6-3 and TRBJ2-1; possibly TRBD1 or TRBD2 for D (5 bases each). V gave up 5 bases and J gave up 9 bases, with 14 bases separating them. CDR3 size: 13 residues. Germline V gives CDR1 MNHEY, CDR2 SVGEGT. Incomplete CDR3 DNA: TGTGCCAGCAGTCGATGGGAGCAGGGTGAG. Encoded protein: CASSRWEQGE. The whole CDR3 is CASSRWEQGEQFF.

Points on this clone: With the read ending 3 residues before the CDR3 end, the germline J gene is used to fill in that end. This chain uses TRBV19 with TRBJ2-7, with D tentatively TRBD2 (6 bases). Germline CDR1 LNHDA, CDR2 SQIVND (reference sequence). The CDR3 runs to 16 residues. The V and J ends lost 4 bases and 0 bases respectively, with 16 bases between them. The DNA read from the CDR3 is TGTGCCAGTAGTACTCCTGCGCGGGGACCCTCCTACGAG. Translated, it gives CASSTPARGPSYE. The entire CDR3 is CASSTPARGPSYEQYF.

Note on this clone: The germline gene is not matched at one end of the junction; a read error may be the cause. The CDR3 goes on 3 residues after the read ends, and that part is filled in from the germline J gene. V and J are TRBV18 and TRBJ1-5, with TRBD1 as a possible D gene (6 bases). The CDR3 is 16 residues long. In germline, CDR1 is KGHSH, CDR2 LQKENI. The part of the CDR3 DNA that was read is TGTGCCAACTCACCAAGTTTACTGGGGGCGAATCAGCCC. It specifies CANSPSLLGANQP. From start to end, the CDR3 is CANSPSLLGANQPQHF. Full variable domain (outside the CDR3, taken from reference TRBV18 and TRBJ1-5): NAGVMQNPRHLVRRRGQEARLRCSPMKGHSHVYWYRQLPEEGLKFMVYLQKENIIDESGMPKERFSAEFPKEGPSILRIQQVVRGDSAAYFCANSPSLLGANQPQHFGDGTRLSIL.

Turning to this clone: Read data end 3 residues before the CDR3 end; the end is taken from the germline J gene. The chain combines TRBV7-8 with TRBJ2-1; 7 bases line up with TRBD1. The V gene end was trimmed by 5 bases and the J gene end by 4 bases; junction bases not matched to a gene: 8. From germline, CDR1 is SGHVS and CDR2 FQNEAQ. The CDR3 sequence is 15 residues long. CDR3 DNA (partial): TGTGCCAGCAGCCCCAGGGGGAGAGGGTACAATGAG. It codes for CASSPRGRGYNE. In full, the CDR3 reads CASSPRGRGYNEQFF.

In the case of this clone: The read ends 3 residues before the CDR3 terminus; that terminus is restored from the germline J gene. The chain combines TRBV20-1 with TRBJ1-2; TRBD1 aligns across 12 bases. The germline CDR1 and CDR2 sequences are DFQATT and SNEGSKA (reference sequence). CDR3 length: 13 residues. Here the CDR3 reads CSARDRGLGGYTF. Partial CDR3 DNA: TGCAGTGCCAGGGACAGGGGGCTGGGGGGC.

The covered CDR3 bases are TGTGCCAGTAGACCAAGGGGGTTCACCGGGGAG. It encodes CASRPRGFTGE. The whole CDR3 sequence is CASRPRGFTGELFF. The rearrangement joins TRBV19 to TRBJ2-2; D is perhaps TRBD1 (6 bases). The missing CDR3 end, 3 residues past where the read stops, is filled in from the germline J gene. This CDR3 is built from 14 residues. Trimming shortened V by 6 bases and J by 4 bases, and 12 bases separated the two germline ends. Germline loops: CDR1 LNHDA, CDR2 SQIVND (reference sequence).

Turning to this clone: The missing CDR3 end, 3 residues past where the read stops, is filled in from the germline J gene. The V call is TRBV4-1, the J call TRBJ2-5; 8 bases line up with TRBD2. Trimming removed 4 bases from V and 3 bases from J; junction bases left unmatched: 4. The CDR3 has 14 amino acids. Germline V gene lookup returns CDR1 MGHRA and CDR2 YSYEKL. This chain's CDR3 is CASSRTGLEETQYF. Incomplete CDR3 DNA: TGCGCCAGCAGCCGGACGGGACTAGAAGAGACC.

The DNA read from the CDR3 is TGCAGTGCTAGAGATCGGACAGGGTATTCACCC. It yields the protein CSARDRTGYSP. The full CDR3 is CSARDRTGYSPLHF. The genes are TRBV20-1 and TRBJ1-6; TRBD1 agrees at 8 bases. Sequencing ends 3 residues short of the CDR3 end; the germline J gene provides the rest. V shed 0 bases and J 8 bases; nucleotides not matched to a gene: 3. The CDR3 length is 14 residues. Germline-derived CDR1 and CDR2 are DFQATT and SNEGSKA (reference sequence).

Comment on this clone: Read coverage stops 3 residues before the CDR3 terminus; the germline J gene supplies the remainder. This sequence joins TRBV5-1 and TRBJ1-1, with D perhaps matching TRBD1 (6 bases). Per the germline V gene, CDR1 is SGHRS and CDR2 is YFSETQ. V lost 4 bases to trimming and J lost 6 bases, with 16 bases between them. The CDR3 runs 14 residues. The CDR3 spells CASSLGQKNPEAFF. The DNA read from the CDR3 is TGCGCCAGCAGCCTCGGACAGAAAAACCCTGAA.

As regards this clone: Read data end 3 residues before the CDR3 end; the end is taken from the germline J gene. The rearrangement links TRBV6-2 or TRBV6-3 to TRBJ1-3; D not certain. V was shortened by 1 base and J by 2 bases, with 15 bases between the two germline ends. The CDR3 contains 17 residues. The germline gives CDR1 MNHEY, CDR2 SVGEGT. The CDR3 bases that were read are TGTGCCAGCAGTTACTACCTCAGTGGCGGGACTGGAAACACC. This sequence encodes CASSYYLSGGTGNT. The entire CDR3 sequence reads CASSYYLSGGTGNTIYF.

Details on this clone: The read ends 3 residues before the CDR3 terminus; that terminus is restored from the germline J gene. This chain connects TRBV7-2 to TRBJ2-5; no clear D gene. The germline CDR1 and CDR2 sequences are SGHTA and FQGNSA. V lost 5 bases and J 4 bases, leaving 11 bases between the germline ends. The CDR3 spans 13 residues. The DNA read from the CDR3 is TGTGCCAGCAGCCACGAGGTTCTAGAGACC. The encoded protein is CASSHEVLET. The full CDR3 protein reads CASSHEVLETQYF.

For this clone: The read is 3 residues too short to cover the CDR3 end, so that end is filled in from the germline J gene. Different DNA sequences within this sample yield the same CDR3. The chain carries TRBV18 and TRBJ1-1, with TRBD1 matching 8 bases. CDR1 and CDR2 (germline): KGHSH, LQKENI. The CDR3 is 16 amino acids. The sequenced part of the CDR3 DNA is TGTGCCAGCTCACCACGGGTGACAGGGGTGGTTACCGAA. Translation: CASSPRVTGVVTE. The whole CDR3 is CASSPRVTGVVTEAFF.

With respect to this clone: Coverage ceases 3 residues before the CDR3 finishes, and the germline J gene fills in the end. V usage is TRBV10-3 and J usage is TRBJ1-1; TRBD1 matches at 8 bases. Germline assignment: CDR1 ENHRY and CDR2 SYGVKD. The V and J ends lost 3 bases and 3 bases, in that order; junction bases with no gene match: 6. The CDR3 totals 15 residues. The chain's CDR3 is CAISDGQGIYTEAFF. Incomplete CDR3 DNA: TGTGCCATCAGTGACGGACAGGGCATATACACTGAA.

Remarks on this clone: Read sequence stops 3 residues before the CDR3 end, and the germline J gene provides the missing end. This chain uses TRBV7-2 with TRBJ1-1; 7 bases line up with TRBD1. This CDR3 is 12 amino acids long. Germline CDR1 SGHTA, CDR2 FQGNSA. The covered CDR3 bases are TGTGCCAGCAGTACTCAGGGGGTGGGT. It yields the protein CASSTQGVG. Given in full, the CDR3 is CASSTQGVGAFF. The whole variable domain, remainder taken from reference TRBV7-2 and TRBJ1-1, is GAGVSQSPSNKVTEKGKDVELRCDPISGHTALYWYRQSLGQGLEFLIYFQGNSAPDKSGLPSDRFSAERTGGSVSTLTIQRTQQEDSAVYLCASSTQGVGAFFGQGTRLTVV.

Details on this clone: The read falls 3 residues short of the CDR3 end, and the missing part is taken from the germline J gene. The chain carries TRBV7-8 and TRBJ1-4; tentative D call: TRBD1 (5 bases). Trimming pared 1 base from V and 10 bases from J, leaving 22 bases between. CDR1 is SGHVS and CDR2 is FQNEAQ in the germline V gene. The CDR3 has 17 amino acids. CDR3 DNA, as far as it was read: TGTGCCAGCAGCTTAGTCCATAGAGCAGGGATGGATGGAAAA. It translates to CASSLVHRAGMDGK. The complete CDR3 reads CASSLVHRAGMDGKLFF.

With respect to this clone: With the read ending 3 residues before the CDR3 end, the germline J gene is used to fill in that end. The chain carries TRBV29-1 and TRBJ2-7, with 11 bases that match TRBD1. This CDR3 is built from 15 residues. Germline CDR1 reads SQVTM; CDR2 reads ANQGSEA. V was pared by 6 bases and J by 6 bases, with 13 bases of the junction left unmatched. Partial CDR3 DNA: TGCAGCGTCACCCCGCGGGACAGGGGGGGATTCGAG. Amino acid sequence: CSVTPRDRGGFE. The entire CDR3 reads CSVTPRDRGGFEQYF.

Here the CDR3 reads CASSPRTGFTGELFF. The CDR3 bases that were read are TGTGCCAGCAGCCCACGGACAGGGTTTACCGGGGAG. The chain has TRBV11-2 and TRBJ2-2; 8 bases are shared with TRBD1. The CDR3 end lies 3 residues beyond the end of the read and is filled in from the germline J gene. CDR1 is SGHAT and CDR2 is FQNNGV in the germline V gene. The V segment lost 5 bases and the J segment 5 bases; nucleotides outside the gene matches: 7. This CDR3 region has 15 residues. Full variable domain (missing parts from reference TRBV11-2 and TRBJ2-2): EAGVAQSPRYKIIEKRQSVAFWCNPISGHATLYWYQQILGQGPKLLIQFQNNGVVDDSQLPKDRFSAERLKGVDSTLKIQPAKLEDSAVYLCASSPRTGFTGELFFGEGSRLTVL.

Notes on this clone: Read sequence stops 3 residues before the CDR3 end, and the germline J gene provides the missing end. The V gene is TRBV7-9, the J gene TRBJ1-2, with a tentative D call TRBD1 (5 bases). CDR3 size: 11 residues. Germline CDR1 SEHNR, CDR2 FQNEAQ (reference sequence). The CDR3 region is CASSRGVGYTF. The CDR3 DNA, read in part, is TGTGCCAGCAGCCGAGGGGTCGGC. Complete variable domain (other parts from reference TRBV7-9 and TRBJ1-2): DTGVSQNPRHKITKRGQNVTFRCDPISEHNRLYWYRQTLGQGPEFLTYFQNEAQLEKSRLLSDRFSAERPKGSFSTLEIQRTEQGDSAMYLCASSRGVGYTFGSGTRLTVV.